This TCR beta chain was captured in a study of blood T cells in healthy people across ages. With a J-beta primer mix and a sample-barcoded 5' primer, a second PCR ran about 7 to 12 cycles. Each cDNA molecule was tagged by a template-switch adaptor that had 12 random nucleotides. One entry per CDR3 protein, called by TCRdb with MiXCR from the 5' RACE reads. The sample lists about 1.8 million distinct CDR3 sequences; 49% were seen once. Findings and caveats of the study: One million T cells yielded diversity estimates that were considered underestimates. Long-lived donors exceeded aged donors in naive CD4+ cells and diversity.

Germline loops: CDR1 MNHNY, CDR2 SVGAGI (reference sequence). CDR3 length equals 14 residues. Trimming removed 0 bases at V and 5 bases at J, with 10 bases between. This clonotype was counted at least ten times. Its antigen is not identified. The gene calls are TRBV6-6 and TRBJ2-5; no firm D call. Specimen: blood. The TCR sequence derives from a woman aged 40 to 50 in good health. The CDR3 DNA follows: TGTGCCAGCAGTTACTCCCAGTTTTCTGAGACCCAGTACTTC. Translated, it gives CASSYSQFSETQYF.